These 21 T cell receptor beta chains were all obtained from the same sample, sequenced in a study of cytomegalovirus exposure and HLA in healthy donors. 13 Jbeta primers and 60 Vbeta primers were used for the PCR. The method was immunoSEQ multiplex PCR; TCRdb's version includes in-frame clones alone and lacks a portion of them. The sample consists of about 160,000 clones, 80% to 90% of them appearing once. Sequencing was carried out using PBMCs. These receptors were obtained from a woman aged 18-29 years in good health and CMV-seronegative.

CDR3 coding DNA: TGTGCCAGCATTACGGGACAGATCAATCAGCCCCAGCATTTT. Amino acids: CASITGQINQPQHF. The chain has TRBV28 and TRBJ1-5, with TRBD1 identical over 7 bases. Germline loops: CDR1 MDHEN, CDR2 SYDVKM. The junction had 6 bases not matched to a gene; V was cut back by 7 bases and J by 3 bases. This CDR3 contains 14 residues.

In its sample, this clone ranks as medium-sized. The chain has TRBV5-6 and TRBJ2-1; 15 nucleotides align to TRBD2. This CDR3 contains 16 residues. CDR1 and CDR2 from the germline V gene are SGHDT and YYEEEE. V shed 6 bases, J shed 8 bases, and the junction held 9 bases outside the gene matches. Here the CDR3 DNA reads TGTGCCAGCATCAGGGGGACTAGCGGGGGGCGGTATGAGCAGTTCTTC. It is translated as CASIRGTSGGRYEQFF.

The CDR3 nucleotides read TGTGCCAGCAGCGTGGTCGGGGGAGAGACCCAGTACTTC. Translated: CASSVVGGETQYF. The chain couples TRBV9 to TRBJ2-5; D is perhaps TRBD2 (6 bases). CDR1 is SGDLS and CDR2 is YYNGEE in the germline V gene. CDR3 length: 13 amino acids. V was shortened by 2 bases and J by 4 bases, with 9 bases between the two germline ends.

The gene calls are TRBV19 and TRBJ2-5; 8 nucleotides agree with TRBD2. The CDR3 spans 13 residues. Germline lookup yields CDR1 LNHDA and CDR2 SQIVND (reference sequence). Trimming removed 6 bases from V and 5 bases from J; junction bases left unmatched: 5. This CDR3 reads CASSPTSVETQYF. In nucleotides, the CDR3 is TGTGCCAGTAGCCCGACTAGCGTGGAGACCCAGTACTTC.

This chain uses TRBV2 with TRBJ2-5; D might be TRBD1 (6 bases). From germline, CDR1 is SNHLY and CDR2 FYNNEI. Trimming took 8 bases from V and 4 from J, leaving 14 bases between them. The CDR3 spans 13 residues. The CDR3: CASFPGVAETQYF. The CDR3 nucleotides read TGTGCCAGCTTCCCAGGGGTTGCAGAGACCCAGTACTTC.

The chain joins TRBV5-1 to TRBJ2-6, with TRBD2 matching 9 bases. V dropped 4 bases and J dropped 0; count of bases not matched to a gene: 11. The CDR3 loop spans 19 amino acids. Germline CDR1 is SGHRS and CDR2 is YFSETQ. Here the CDR3 reads CASSQDGLALLSGANVLTF. The CDR3 DNA is TGCGCCAGCAGCCAGGACGGACTAGCGCTTCTCTCTGGGGCCAACGTCCTGACTTTC.

The chain recombines TRBV2 with TRBJ1-1; D is possibly TRBD1 (5 bases). This CDR3 has 14 residues. Germline CDR1 and CDR2: SNHLY and FYNNEI. Trimming pared 0 bases from V and 8 bases from J, leaving 13 bases between. This CDR3 is CASSEALQGGEAFF. The CDR3 region has the DNA TGTGCCAGCAGTGAAGCGCTTCAGGGAGGAGAAGCTTTCTTT.

The J gene is TRBJ2-7, the V gene TRBV27, with TRBD1 as a possible D gene (6 bases). V shed 6 bases and J shed 3 bases, with 12 bases lying between them. CDR1 MNHEY and CDR2 SMNVEV come from the germline V gene (reference sequence). This CDR3 contains 13 residues. The CDR3 region is CASSPGTHYEQYF. DNA for the CDR3: TGTGCCAGCAGCCCCGGGACACACTACGAGCAGTACTTC.

The V gene is TRBV6-1, the J gene TRBJ2-3; 9 positions agree with TRBD2. With V trimmed by 8 bases and J by 2 bases, 5 bases remained unmatched. The CDR3 extends over 14 amino acids. Germline CDR1 reads MNHNS; CDR2 reads SASEGT. The CDR3 loop reads CASGLAGTTDTQYF. CDR3 coding DNA: TGTGCCAGCGGGCTAGCGGGAACCACAGATACGCAGTATTTT.

This chain joins TRBV2 and TRBJ2-3, with 14 bases aligning to TRBD2. V shed 6 bases, J shed 1 base, and the junction held 27 bases outside the gene matches. Per germline, CDR1 SNHLY and CDR2 FYNNEI. The CDR3 length is 24 residues. The DNA of the CDR3 is TGTGCCAGCAGGACCTATAGGGACAGGGGGCTGGGACTAGCGGGAGACTCCCGCACAGATACGCAGTATTTT. Residues: CASRTYRDRGLGLAGDSRTDTQYF.

The V and J genes are TRBV5-1 and TRBJ1-2, with TRBD1 identical over 8 bases. Trimming cost V 4 bases and J 6 bases; bases outside gene matches: 5. Per germline, CDR1 SGHRS and CDR2 YFSETQ. The CDR3 extends over 13 amino acids. The CDR3 sequence is CASSLDRVNGYTF. DNA for the CDR3: TGCGCCAGCAGCCTGGACAGGGTAAATGGCTACACCTTC.

The chain links TRBV6-6 to TRBJ1-4; TRBD1 matches at 7 bases. Germline V gives CDR1 MNHNY, CDR2 SVGAGI (reference sequence). The CDR3 spans 14 residues. Trimming at V came to 6 bases and at J to 3 bases, leaving 4 bases not matched to a gene. CDR3 amino acids: CASSPGTANEKLFF. DNA for the CDR3: TGTGCCAGCAGCCCCGGGACAGCTAATGAAAAACTGTTTTTT.

The chain links TRBV19 to TRBJ1-3; no reliable D call. Deletions cut 5 bases from V and 1 base from J, with 21 bases between. The CDR3 runs 18 residues. Germline V gene lookup returns CDR1 LNHDA and CDR2 SQIVND (reference sequence). The CDR3: CASSHFVSQAGSGNTIYF. CDR3 nucleotides: TGTGCCAGTAGTCATTTTGTGTCGCAGGCTGGGTCTGGAAACACCATATATTTT.

This clone was observed a few times. The genes are TRBV4-2 and TRBJ2-7, with D maybe TRBD2 (5 bases). There are 16 residues in the CDR3. CDR1 LGHNA and CDR2 YNFKEQ come from the germline V gene. Trimming pared 1 base from V and 2 bases from J, leaving 15 bases between. In DNA, the CDR3 is TGTGCCAGCAGCCAAGGGGGAGTAAGAACTGCCTACGAGCAGTACTTC. As protein: CASSQGGVRTAYEQYF.

The rearrangement links TRBV19 to TRBJ1-5; tentatively, D is TRBD1 (5 bases). CDR1 and CDR2 (germline): LNHDA, SQIVND (reference sequence). V shed 7 bases and J shed 0 bases, with 25 bases lying between them. The CDR3 spans 19 residues. The chain's CDR3 is CASKPGSQRGMDSNQPQHF. The CDR3 DNA reads as TGTGCCAGTAAACCCGGCAGCCAGCGGGGGATGGATAGCAATCAGCCCCAGCATTTT.

The V and J genes are TRBV7-2 and TRBJ1-1; D gene uncertain. Trimming left V 3 bases short and J 6 bases short, with 8 bases between. The CDR3 loop spans 12 amino acids. CDR1 is SGHTA and CDR2 is FQGNSA in the germline V gene. CDR3 sequence reads: CASSFDPAEAFF. Here the CDR3 DNA reads TGTGCCAGCAGCTTTGATCCAGCTGAAGCTTTCTTT.

Here the CDR3 reads CASSQAPFYSTGRNYGYTF. The CDR3 DNA reads TGCGCCAGCAGCCAAGCCCCTTTTTACTCGACAGGGAGAAACTATGGCTACACCTTC. The V and J genes are TRBV4-1 and TRBJ1-2; 7 bases fit TRBD1. The CDR3 length is 19 residues. Germline V gene sequence: CDR1 MGHRA, CDR2 YSYEKL. V lost 1 base, J lost 2 bases, and 16 bases stayed unmatched.

This chain connects TRBV19 to TRBJ2-1; 13 nucleotides line up with TRBD2. The CDR3 totals 12 residues. The V gene's germline CDR1 is LNHDA and CDR2 SQIVND (reference sequence). The DNA of the CDR3 is TGTGCGACAGGACTAGCGGGAGTGTGGCAGTTCTTC. Residues: CATGLAGVWQFF.

V usage is TRBV28 and J usage is TRBJ1-6; 7 nucleotides match TRBD1. With 4 bases clipped from V and 7 bases from J, the junction kept 13 bases outside the gene matches. The germline V gene has CDR1 MDHEN and CDR2 SYDVKM. The CDR3 runs to 17 residues. CDR3 DNA sequence: TGTGCCAGCAGTTCCGGGACAGAGACCTGGGGGAATTCACCCCTCCACTTT. Protein product: CASSSGTETWGNSPLHF.

About this clone itself: Different DNA sequences within this sample yield the same CDR3. The V gene is TRBV4-1, the J gene TRBJ2-1, with 10 bases that match TRBD2. The CDR3 is 15 amino acids. Unmatched junction bases numbered 2, after V lost 2 bases and J lost 4 bases. CDR1 MGHRA and CDR2 YSYEKL come from the germline V gene. The CDR3 region is CASSQLAGEYNEQFF. The CDR3 DNA reads as TGCGCCAGCAGCCAACTAGCGGGGGAGTACAATGAGCAGTTCTTC.

CDR3 bases: TGTGCCAGCAGCTTAACTGGTAGCGGGTACTACGAGCAGTACTTC. It translates to CASSLTGSGYYEQYF. The chain couples TRBV7-9 to TRBJ2-7; 7 nucleotides match TRBD2. The CDR3 runs 15 residues. In germline, CDR1 is SEHNR, CDR2 FQNEAQ (reference sequence). V trimming: 2 bases; J trimming: 3 bases; junction bases outside the gene matches: 7.